The next 28 T cell receptor beta chains were all read from a single sample in a study of blood T cell repertoires in COVID-19. Sequenced by immunoSEQ multiplex PCR; TCRdb stores in-frame clones only, minus some. Here the sample spans roughly 78,000 clones, around nine tenths being singletons. Sequenced sample: peripheral blood. The receptors stem from a woman aged 55-70 years with acute or convalescent COVID-19.

This sequence joins TRBV7-2 and TRBJ1-2, with a possible D match to TRBD1 (5 bases). This CDR3 contains 14 residues. Germline V gene lookup returns CDR1 SGHTA and CDR2 FQGNSA. The ends were cut back, 5 bases at V and 4 bases at J, with 14 bases in the middle. The CDR3 sequence: CASSPSRGSYGYTF. DNA for the CDR3: TGTGCCAGCAGCCCAAGTAGGGGCAGCTATGGCTACACCTTC.

The DNA for the CDR3 is TGTGCCAGCAGCCCTGGCGGGGGGCCAATCTCTGGGGCCAACGTCCTGACTTTC. Its protein product is CASSPGGGPISGANVLTF. The chain employs TRBV7-9 and TRBJ2-6; 8 bases are shared with TRBD2. V gave up 5 bases and J gave up 0 bases; unmatched junction bases: 9. This CDR3 comprises 18 residues. From germline, CDR1 is SEHNR and CDR2 FQNEAQ (reference sequence).

This clone showed up just once. CDR3 region: CATKDIYNEQFF. CDR3 coding DNA: TGTGCCACCAAAGACATTTACAATGAGCAGTTCTTC. V is TRBV24-1 and J is TRBJ2-1; D uncertain. Trimming pared 8 bases from V and 4 bases from J, leaving 8 bases between. Germline CDR1 is KGHDR and CDR2 is SFDVKD. The CDR3 consists of 12 residues.

This chain links TRBV7-2 with TRBJ2-3; 7 bases agree with TRBD1. Germline V lookup: CDR1 SGHTA, CDR2 FQGNSA. This CDR3 spans 19 amino acids. The V and J ends lost 0 bases and 0 bases, in that order; junction bases with no gene match: 12. Written as DNA, the CDR3 is TGTGCCAGCAGCTTAGCGTGGGTCAGTCGGGACAGAAGCACAGATACGCAGTATTTT. It translates to CASSLAWVSRDRSTDTQYF.

The chain links TRBV5-1 to TRBJ2-7; D possibly corresponds to TRBD2 (6 bases). In germline, CDR1 is SGHRS, CDR2 YFSETQ. V was shortened by 2 bases and J by 3 bases, with 24 bases between the two germline ends. The CDR3 extends over 18 amino acids. This CDR3 reads CASSFSSGRTSQVYEQYF. The CDR3 region has the DNA TGCGCCAGCAGCTTCAGTAGCGGCAGAACGAGCCAAGTCTACGAGCAGTACTTC.

The chain carries TRBV18 and TRBJ2-5; TRBD2 matches at 9 bases. V lost 2 bases and J lost 4; bases outside the gene matches: 8. Germline CDR1 reads KGHSH; CDR2 reads LQKENI. The CDR3 contains 16 residues. DNA of the CDR3: TGTGCCAGCTCACCATGGTCTAGCGGGGAGGTAGAGACCCAGTACTTC. Its protein is CASSPWSSGEVETQYF.

CDR3 region: CASSSRLSNEQFF. The CDR3, as DNA: TGTGCCAGCAGTAGCCGACTTTCCAATGAGCAGTTCTTC. J is TRBJ2-1 and V is TRBV6-2 or TRBV6-3; no clear D gene. This CDR3 spans 13 amino acids. V dropped 5 bases and J dropped 6 bases, with 11 bases sitting between them. Germline values: CDR1 MNHEY, CDR2 SVGEGT.

To note about this clone: Additional DNA sequences in this sample encode the identical CDR3. V is TRBV28 and J is TRBJ2-7; 9 bases agree with TRBD1. The CDR3 length is 15 residues. Trimming removed 2 bases from V and 5 bases from J; junction bases left unmatched: 7. CDR1 is MDHEN, CDR2 SYDVKM, per germline. CDR3 protein: CASSLPGTGFHEQYF. In nucleotides, the CDR3 is TGTGCCAGCAGTTTACCCGGGACAGGGTTTCACGAGCAGTACTTC.

Note on this clone: The same CDR3 also results from other DNA sequences found in this sample. The rearrangement links TRBV5-6 to TRBJ1-2, with D tentatively TRBD1 (5 bases). Trimming took 4 bases from V and 5 from J, leaving 9 bases between them. From germline, CDR1 is SGHDT and CDR2 YYEEEE. CDR3 length: 12 residues. Here the CDR3 reads CASSPDTYGYTF. CDR3 sequence (DNA): TGTGCCAGCAGCCCGGACACTTATGGCTACACCTTC.

The rearrangement links TRBV2 to TRBJ2-1, with 7 bases aligning to TRBD1. Looked up from germline, CDR1 is SNHLY and CDR2 is FYNNEI. V shed 2 bases, J shed 6 bases, and the junction held 7 bases outside the gene matches. CDR3 length: 15 amino acids. CDR3 protein: CASSEQGVMGNEQFF. The CDR3 region has the DNA TGTGCCAGCAGTGAACAGGGGGTAATGGGCAATGAGCAGTTCTTC. The variable domain in full, completed from reference TRBV2 and TRBJ2-1, reads EPEVTQTPSHQVTQMGQEVILRCVPISNHLYFYWYRQILGQKVEFLVSFYNNEISEKSEIFDDQFSVERPDGSNFTLKIRSTKLEDSAMYFCASSEQGVMGNEQFFGPGTRLTVL.

The rearrangement links TRBV7-2 to TRBJ1-2, with no clear D. V lost 0 bases to trimming and J lost 4 bases, with 6 bases between them. CDR1 SGHTA and CDR2 FQGNSA come from the germline V gene. The CDR3 length is 13 residues. This chain's CDR3 is CASSLAFSYGYTF. The CDR3 coding sequence is TGTGCCAGCAGCTTAGCATTCAGCTATGGCTACACCTTC.

Here the CDR3 reads CASSAGQLYEKLFF. For the CDR3, the DNA is TGTGCCAGCAGTGCAGGACAGCTGTATGAAAAACTGTTTTTT. This chain links TRBV28 with TRBJ1-4, with D tentatively TRBD1 (6 bases). Trimming removed 5 bases at V and 6 bases at J, with 13 bases between. Germline loops: CDR1 MDHEN, CDR2 SYDVKM. The CDR3 contains 14 residues.

J is TRBJ1-4 and V is TRBV28; 7 positions agree with TRBD1. CDR3 length: 14 amino acids. V lost 5 bases, J lost 4 bases, and 4 bases stayed unmatched. Per the germline V gene, CDR1 is MDHEN and CDR2 is SYDVKM. This CDR3 reads CASSRQGDNEKLFF. The CDR3 DNA follows: TGTGCCAGCAGTCGACAGGGTGATAATGAAAAACTGTTTTTT.

The chain is built from TRBV27 and TRBJ1-6; 9 bases are a match to TRBD1. CDR3 size: 15 residues. Germline V gives CDR1 MNHEY, CDR2 SMNVEV (reference sequence). Unmatched junction bases numbered 9, after V lost 8 bases and J lost 7 bases. Written as DNA, the CDR3 is TGTGCCAGCTCGCGCTCGGGACAGGGAAATTCACCCCTCCACTTT. Its protein is CASSRSGQGNSPLHF.

The chain joins TRBV5-1 to TRBJ1-1, with D maybe TRBD1 (6 bases). The CDR3 consists of 17 residues. The germline gives CDR1 SGHRS, CDR2 YFSETQ. Trimming removed 1 base from V and 3 bases from J, with 19 bases in between. CDR3 coding DNA: TGCGCCAGCAGCTTGAGGTCGTCAGGGGCAGGGGACACTGAAGCTTTCTTT. Translated, it gives CASSLRSSGAGDTEAFF.

In DNA, the CDR3 is TGTGCCAGCAGTTCTCGGAACGGACATACCTACGAGCAGTACTTC. Translation gives CASSSRNGHTYEQYF. The chain uses TRBV5-6 and TRBJ2-7; tentative D call: TRBD1 (5 bases). V was clipped by 5 bases and J by 2 bases, with 17 bases between them. The CDR3 runs to 15 residues. Germline V lookup: CDR1 SGHDT, CDR2 YYEEEE.

This chain connects TRBV6-2 or TRBV6-3 to TRBJ2-5, with 15 nucleotides matching TRBD2. V was clipped by 4 bases and J by 5 bases; unmatched bases: 2. Germline V gene sequence: CDR1 MNHEY, CDR2 SVGEGT. There are 15 residues in the CDR3. CDR3 amino acids: CASSWTSGGAETQYF. CDR3 DNA sequence: TGTGCCAGCAGTTGGACTAGCGGGGGGGCGGAGACCCAGTACTTC.

The chain employs TRBV27 and TRBJ2-5; 10 bases are a match to TRBD1. V lost 6 bases, J lost 5 bases, and 9 bases stayed unmatched. The CDR3 loop spans 15 amino acids. Germline lookup yields CDR1 MNHEY and CDR2 SMNVEV (reference sequence). The DNA of the CDR3 is TGTGCCAGCAGCCCCTACGGGACAGGGGACGAGACCCAGTACTTC. Its protein product is CASSPYGTGDETQYF.

Remarks on this clone: The sample contains more than one DNA sequence encoding this CDR3. V gene TRBV29-1 combines with J gene TRBJ1-2, with D hard to call. Germline assignment: CDR1 SQVTM and CDR2 ANQGSEA. CDR3 length: 12 residues. Trimming pared 4 bases from V and 2 bases from J, leaving 8 bases between. CDR3 in DNA: TGCAGCGTTGGGGCAGGCAACTATGGCTACACCTTC. Translating it yields CSVGAGNYGYTF.

The V gene is TRBV6-4, the J gene TRBJ1-1; TRBD1 matches 7 bases. V dropped 7 bases and J dropped 1; count of bases not matched to a gene: 3. Germline CDR1 is MRHNA and CDR2 is SNTAGT. The CDR3 totals 13 residues. CDR3 amino acids: CASTRTGNTEAFF. In nucleotides, the CDR3 is TGTGCCAGCACTCGGACAGGGAACACTGAAGCTTTCTTT.

The chain combines TRBV18 with TRBJ2-5; 7 nucleotides line up with TRBD1. The CDR3 has 16 residues. The germline V gene encodes CDR1 KGHSH and CDR2 LQKENI. V lost 1 base to trimming and J lost 5 bases; unmatched junction nucleotides: 10. The CDR3 nucleotides read TGTGCCAGCTCACCACGCTTGAGGGGGCGTAGGGAGACCCAGTACTTC. Translation gives CASSPRLRGRRETQYF.

The chain employs TRBV15 and TRBJ2-7; 9 bases map to TRBD1. CDR1 LNHNV and CDR2 YYDKDF come from the germline V gene (reference sequence). The CDR3 totals 14 residues. V was pared by 4 bases and J by 1 base, with 2 bases of the junction left unmatched. This CDR3 reads CATSIDRGSYEQYF. The CDR3 DNA reads TGTGCCACCAGCATAGACAGGGGGTCCTACGAGCAGTACTTC.

The chain links TRBV5-4 to TRBJ2-1, with TRBD2 identical over 13 bases. The length of the CDR3 is 15 residues. Germline V gene sequence: CDR1 SGHNT, CDR2 YYREEE (reference sequence). V dropped 3 bases and J dropped 7; count of bases not matched to a gene: 4. CDR3 in DNA: TGTGCCAGCAGCTCACTAGCGGGGGGGCATAATGAGCAGTTCTTC. Encoded protein: CASSSLAGGHNEQFF.

The chain recombines TRBV15 with TRBJ2-1; the match to TRBD2 covers 8 bases. Trimming cost V 4 bases and J 6 bases; bases outside gene matches: 14. CDR3 length equals 17 residues. Germline loops: CDR1 LNHNV, CDR2 YYDKDF (reference sequence). The CDR3 region is CATSTPGTGGRFNEQFF. In DNA, the CDR3 is TGTGCCACCAGCACCCCAGGCACAGGCGGGAGGTTCAATGAGCAGTTCTTC.

The chain links TRBV11-2 to TRBJ2-1, with D tentatively TRBD2 (5 bases). V gave up 7 bases and J gave up 4 bases, with 11 bases separating them. This CDR3 spans 13 amino acids. The V gene's germline CDR1 is SGHAT and CDR2 FQNNGV. CDR3 amino acids: CASTGLTYNEQFF. CDR3 DNA sequence: TGTGCCAGCACCGGACTTACATACAATGAGCAGTTCTTC.

The genes are TRBV5-1 and TRBJ2-2, with 7 bases that match TRBD1. The CDR3 totals 14 residues. J lost 7 bases, V lost 2 bases, and 5 bases had no gene match. Germline V CDR1 and CDR2: SGHRS, YFSETQ. The CDR3 region has the DNA TGCGCCAGCAGCTTACGACAGGGAAGCGGGGAGCTGTTTTTT. As protein: CASSLRQGSGELFF.

The V and J genes are TRBV23-1 and TRBJ1-5; D is perhaps TRBD1 (5 bases). TRBV23-1 counts as an open reading frame of uncertain function. Trimming cost V 4 bases and J 0 bases, with 22 bases left between them. The CDR3 length is 19 residues. The CDR3: CASSRETDRGQTSNQPQHF. CDR3 nucleotides: TGCGCCAGCAGTCGCGAAACCGACCGTGGACAAACTAGCAATCAGCCCCAGCATTTT.

The V and J genes are TRBV6-5 and TRBJ2-7; tentatively, D is TRBD1 (6 bases). Per the germline V gene, CDR1 is MNHEY and CDR2 is SVGAGI. The CDR3 consists of 13 residues. V lost 10 bases and J 2 bases, leaving 15 bases between the germline ends. The CDR3 protein is CAITQGFPYEQYF. CDR3 DNA sequence: TGTGCCATCACCCAGGGGTTCCCCTACGAGCAGTACTTC.